This entry features one TCR beta chain sequence. This sample was included in a study of T cell changes during pregnancy in multiple sclerosis. V shed 3 bases and J 9 bases; nucleotides not matched to a gene: 6. The CDR3 is 15 amino acids. Per germline, CDR1 LNHDA and CDR2 SQIVND (reference sequence). TCRdb's copy holds only in-frame clones and misses some; the assay was immunoSEQ multiplex PCR. The repertoire holds roughly 20,000 clones, with 87% as singletons. The clonotype was recovered from a female donor in good health, enrolled as a control in a pregnancy study. This material consisted of CD8+ T cells from peripheral blood mononuclear cells, taken in the third trimester of pregnancy. The chain is built from TRBV19 and TRBJ2-1, with TRBD1 identical over 12 bases. The CDR3 region is CASSIMGQGATEQFF. The CDR3, as DNA: TGTGCCAGTAGTATCATGGGACAGGGGGCTACTGAGCAGTTCTTC.